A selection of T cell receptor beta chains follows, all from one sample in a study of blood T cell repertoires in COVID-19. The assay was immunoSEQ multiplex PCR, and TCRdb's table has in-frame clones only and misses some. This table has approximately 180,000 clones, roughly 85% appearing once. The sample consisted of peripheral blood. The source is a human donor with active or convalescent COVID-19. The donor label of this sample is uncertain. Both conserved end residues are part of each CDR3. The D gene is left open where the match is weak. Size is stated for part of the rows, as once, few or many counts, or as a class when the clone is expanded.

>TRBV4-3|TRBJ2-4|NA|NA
CASSQDSPFQIYF
TGCGCCAGCAGCCAAGATTCCCCATTCCAAATTTACTTC
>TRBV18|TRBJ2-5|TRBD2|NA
CASSRKGTSGSETQYF
TGTGCCAGCTCTCGAAAGGGGACTAGCGGATCAGAGACCCAGTACTTC
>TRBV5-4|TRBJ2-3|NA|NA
CATGRGDLGTDTQYF
TGTGCCACCGGACGTGGGGACTTAGGCACAGATACGCAGTATTTT
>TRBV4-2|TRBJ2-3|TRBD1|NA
CASSQEGTGGTDTQYF
TGTGCCAGCAGCCAAGAGGGAACAGGGGGGACAGATACGCAGTATTTT
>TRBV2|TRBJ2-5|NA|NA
CASSDRQAQETQYF
TGTGCCAGCAGTGATAGACAGGCGCAAGAGACCCAGTACTTC
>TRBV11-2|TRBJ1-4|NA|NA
CASSLGQTTNEKLFF
TGTGCCAGCAGCTTAGGACAGACAACTAATGAAAAACTGTTTTTT
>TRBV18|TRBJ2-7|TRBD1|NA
CASSRNWAGGTEKQYF
TGTGCCAGCTCAAGAAACTGGGCAGGGGGTACGGAGAAGCAGTACTTC
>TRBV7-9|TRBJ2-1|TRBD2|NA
CASSERGDNEQFF
TGTGCCAGCAGCGAGCGGGGGGACAATGAGCAGTTCTTC
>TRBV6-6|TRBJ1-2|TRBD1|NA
CASELPGQGYGYTF
TGTGCCAGCGAGCTTCCGGGACAGGGCTATGGCTACACCTTC
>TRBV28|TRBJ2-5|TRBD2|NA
CASTSSIAGEEETQYF
TGTGCCAGCACCTCCTCTATAGCGGGAGAGGAAGAGACCCAGTACTTC
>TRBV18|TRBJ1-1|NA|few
CASSPLVLSRRSTEAFF
TGTGCCAGCTCACCACTTGTTCTTTCCCGCCGGAGCACTGAAGCTTTCTTT
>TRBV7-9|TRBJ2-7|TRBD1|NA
CASTLTGSEQYF
TGTGCCAGCACCCTGACAGGGTCCGAGCAGTACTTC
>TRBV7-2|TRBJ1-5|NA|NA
CASSLVAGINQPQHF
TGTGCCAGCAGCTTAGTGGCAGGCATCAATCAGCCCCAGCATTTT
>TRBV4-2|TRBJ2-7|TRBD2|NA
CASSQDQAGLSYEQYF
TGTGCCAGCAGCCAAGATCAAGCGGGACTTTCCTACGAGCAGTACTTC
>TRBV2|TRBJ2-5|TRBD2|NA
CASPRGSGRAVETQYF
TGTGCCAGCCCGAGAGGGAGCGGGAGGGCCGTGGAGACCCAGTACTTC
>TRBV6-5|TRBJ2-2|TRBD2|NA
CASSLGGGTGELFF
TGTGCCAGCAGCCTGGGCGGGGGCACCGGGGAGCTGTTTTTT
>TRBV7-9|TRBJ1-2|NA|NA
CASSLYRDEAGYTF
TGTGCCAGCAGCTTATACAGGGACGAGGCTGGCTACACCTTC
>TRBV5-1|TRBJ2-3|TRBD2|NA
CASTGLAGGSDTQYF
TGCGCCAGCACGGGACTAGCGGGGGGGTCAGATACGCAGTATTTT
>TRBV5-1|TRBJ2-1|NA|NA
CASSFTYNEQFF
TGCGCCAGCAGCTTTACATACAATGAGCAGTTCTTC
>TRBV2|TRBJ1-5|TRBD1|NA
CASSGQGYQPQHF
TGTGCCAGCAGTGGACAGGGATATCAGCCCCAGCATTTT
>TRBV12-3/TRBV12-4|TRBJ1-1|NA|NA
CASSAQGYTEAFF
TGTGCCAGCAGTGCCCAGGGGTACACTGAAGCTTTCTTT
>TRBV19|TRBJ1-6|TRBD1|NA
CASATDRAYNSPLHF
TGTGCCAGCGCCACCGACAGGGCGTATAATTCACCCCTCCACTTT
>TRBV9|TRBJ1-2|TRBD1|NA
CASSVTGGSYGYTF
TGTGCCAGCAGCGTGACAGGGGGGAGCTATGGCTACACCTTC
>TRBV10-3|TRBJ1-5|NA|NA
CAISESQGPGNQPQHF
TGTGCCATCAGTGAGTCTCAGGGCCCAGGCAATCAGCCCCAGCATTTT
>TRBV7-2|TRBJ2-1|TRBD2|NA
CASSPRGGGAGNEQFF
TGTGCCAGCAGCCCAAGAGGCGGGGGGGCTGGGAATGAGCAGTTCTTC
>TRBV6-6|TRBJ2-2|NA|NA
CASSYGRVSGTGELFF
TGTGCCAGCAGTTACGGCAGGGTGTCGGGCACCGGGGAGCTGTTTTTT
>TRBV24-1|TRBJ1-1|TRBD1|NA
CATSGAQGGDTEAFF
TGTGCCACCAGTGGGGCACAGGGGGGGGACACTGAAGCTTTCTTT
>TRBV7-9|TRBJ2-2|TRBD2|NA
CASRAGGHSGELFF
TGTGCCAGCCGAGCGGGAGGACATTCCGGGGAGCTGTTTTTT
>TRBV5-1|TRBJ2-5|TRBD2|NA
CASSPLLAGTSQETQYF
TGCGCCAGCAGCCCCCTACTAGCGGGAACTAGCCAAGAGACCCAGTACTTC
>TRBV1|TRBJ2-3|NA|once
CTSSPPEASGREDTDTQYF
TGCACCAGCAGCCCCCCGGAAGCTAGCGGGAGGGAGGACACAGATACGCAGTATTTT
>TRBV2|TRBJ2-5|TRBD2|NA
CASSLDSGLAAGETQYF
TGTGCCAGCAGTCTAGACAGTGGACTAGCGGCCGGGGAGACCCAGTACTTC
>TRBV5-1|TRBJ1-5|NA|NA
CASSFGVSQPQHF
TGCGCCAGCAGCTTCGGTGTTTCTCAGCCCCAGCATTTT
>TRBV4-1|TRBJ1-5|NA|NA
CASSGYQRDQPQHF
TGCGCCAGCAGCGGGTACCAGCGAGATCAGCCCCAGCATTTT
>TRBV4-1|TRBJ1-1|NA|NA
CASSYRTAQGEAFF
TGCGCCAGCAGCTATAGGACAGCGCAGGGTGAAGCTTTCTTT
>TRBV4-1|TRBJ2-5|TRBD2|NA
CASSQVRSGRRETQYF
TGCGCCAGCAGCCAAGTTAGGAGCGGGAGGAGAGAGACCCAGTACTTC
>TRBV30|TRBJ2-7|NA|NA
CAWSVHRAYEQYF
TGTGCCTGGAGTGTCCACAGGGCCTACGAGCAGTACTTC
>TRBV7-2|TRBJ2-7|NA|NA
CASSLSRGSSYEQYF
TGTGCCAGCAGCTTAAGCAGGGGAAGCTCCTACGAGCAGTACTTC
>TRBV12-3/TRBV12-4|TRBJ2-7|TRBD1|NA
CASSWTGAYEQYF
TGTGCCAGCAGTTGGACAGGGGCCTACGAGCAGTACTTC
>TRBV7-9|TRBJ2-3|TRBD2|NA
CASSPTSAGRGTDTQYF
TGTGCCAGCAGCCCAACTTCAGCGGGAAGGGGCACAGATACGCAGTATTTT
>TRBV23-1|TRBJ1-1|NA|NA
CASSPRVGYTEAFF
TGCGCCAGCAGTCCCAGGGTGGGATACACTGAAGCTTTCTTT
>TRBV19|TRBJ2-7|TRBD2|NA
CASKVTSGTSYEQYF
TGTGCCAGTAAGGTTACTAGCGGGACCTCCTACGAGCAGTACTTC
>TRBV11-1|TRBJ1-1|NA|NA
CASSLRGLGFTEAFF
TGTGCCAGCAGCTTAAGGGGACTGGGATTCACTGAAGCTTTCTTT
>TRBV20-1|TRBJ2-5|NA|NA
CSAWGVETQYF
TGCAGTGCTTGGGGCGTGGAGACCCAGTACTTC
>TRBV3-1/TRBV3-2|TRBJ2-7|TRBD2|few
CASSRGRGYEQYF
TGTGCCAGCAGCCGCGGGAGGGGCTACGAGCAGTACTTC
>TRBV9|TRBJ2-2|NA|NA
CASSPAPGPTNTGELFF
TGTGCCAGCAGCCCCGCTCCGGGTCCCACGAACACCGGGGAGCTGTTTTTT
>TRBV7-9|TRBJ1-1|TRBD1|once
CAISSGTEIPRGTEAFF
TGTGCCATCTCCTCGGGGACAGAGATCCCCAGGGGCACTGAAGCTTTCTTT
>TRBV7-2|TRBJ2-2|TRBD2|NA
CASSPLGGGATGELFF
TGTGCCAGCAGCCCCCTGGGCGGGGGGGCAACCGGGGAGCTGTTTTTT
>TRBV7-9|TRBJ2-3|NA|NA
CASSFLSPSTDTQYF
TGTGCCAGCAGCTTCCTAAGTCCCAGCACAGATACGCAGTATTTT
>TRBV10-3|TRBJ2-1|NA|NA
CAIRTPSEDEQFF
TGTGCCATCAGGACGCCCTCCGAGGATGAGCAGTTCTTC
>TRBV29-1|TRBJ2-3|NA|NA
CSVALTASTDTQYF
TGCAGCGTCGCATTGACAGCTAGCACAGATACGCAGTATTTT
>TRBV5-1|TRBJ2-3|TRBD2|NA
CASSLRTLGLAATPSTDTQYF
TGCGCCAGCAGCTTGAGAACCCTGGGACTAGCGGCGACCCCTAGCACAGATACGCAGTATTTT
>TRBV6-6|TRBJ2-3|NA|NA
CASSQLHQAGSHTDTQYF
TGTGCCAGCAGTCAACTCCACCAGGCGGGGTCCCACACAGATACGCAGTATTTT